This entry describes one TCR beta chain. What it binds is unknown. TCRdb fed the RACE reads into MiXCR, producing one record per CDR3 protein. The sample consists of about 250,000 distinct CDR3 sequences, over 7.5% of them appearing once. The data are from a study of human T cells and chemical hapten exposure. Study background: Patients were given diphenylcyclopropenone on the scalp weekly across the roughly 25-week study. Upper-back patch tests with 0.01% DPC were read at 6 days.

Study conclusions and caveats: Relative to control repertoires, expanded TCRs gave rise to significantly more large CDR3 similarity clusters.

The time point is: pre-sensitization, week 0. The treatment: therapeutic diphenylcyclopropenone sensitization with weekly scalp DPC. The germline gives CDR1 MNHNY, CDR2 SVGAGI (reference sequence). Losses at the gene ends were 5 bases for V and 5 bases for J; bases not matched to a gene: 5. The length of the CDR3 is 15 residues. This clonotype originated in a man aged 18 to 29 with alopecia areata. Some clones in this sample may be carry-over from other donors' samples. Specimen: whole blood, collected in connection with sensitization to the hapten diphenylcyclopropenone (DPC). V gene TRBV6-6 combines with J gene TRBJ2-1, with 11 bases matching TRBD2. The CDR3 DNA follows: TGTGCCAGCAGTCCGGGACTAGCGGAGCACAATGAGCAGTTCTTC. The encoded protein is CASSPGLAEHNEQFF.